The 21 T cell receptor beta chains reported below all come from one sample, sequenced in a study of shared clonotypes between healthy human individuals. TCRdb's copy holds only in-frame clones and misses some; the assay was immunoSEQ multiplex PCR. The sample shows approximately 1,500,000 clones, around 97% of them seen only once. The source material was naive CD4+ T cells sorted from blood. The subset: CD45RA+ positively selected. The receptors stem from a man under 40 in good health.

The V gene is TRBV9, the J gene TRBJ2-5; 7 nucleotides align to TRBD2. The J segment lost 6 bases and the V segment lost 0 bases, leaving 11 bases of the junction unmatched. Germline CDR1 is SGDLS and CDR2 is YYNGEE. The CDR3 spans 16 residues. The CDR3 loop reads CASSVVGGRAYKTQYF. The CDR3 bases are TGTGCCAGCAGCGTAGTTGGTGGGAGGGCCTATAAGACCCAGTACTTC. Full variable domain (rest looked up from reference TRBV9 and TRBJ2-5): DSGVTQTPKHLITATGQRVTLRCSPRSGDLSVYWYQQSLDQGLQFLIQYYNGEERAKGNILERFSAQQFPDLHSELNLSSLELGDSALYFCASSVVGGRAYKTQYFGPGTRLLVL.

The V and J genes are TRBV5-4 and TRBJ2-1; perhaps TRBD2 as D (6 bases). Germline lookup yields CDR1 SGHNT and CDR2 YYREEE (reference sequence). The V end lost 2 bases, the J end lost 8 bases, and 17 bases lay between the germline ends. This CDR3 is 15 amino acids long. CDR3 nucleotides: TGTGCCAGCAGCTTAAGGCGGGAAATTGGCCATGAGCAGTTCTTC. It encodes CASSLRREIGHEQFF. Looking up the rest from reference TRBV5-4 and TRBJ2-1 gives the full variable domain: ETGVTQSPTHLIKTRGQQVTLRCSSQSGHNTVSWYQQALGQGPQFIFQYYREEENGRGNFPPRFSGLQFPNYSSELNVNALELDDSALYLCASSLRREIGHEQFFGPGTRLTVL.

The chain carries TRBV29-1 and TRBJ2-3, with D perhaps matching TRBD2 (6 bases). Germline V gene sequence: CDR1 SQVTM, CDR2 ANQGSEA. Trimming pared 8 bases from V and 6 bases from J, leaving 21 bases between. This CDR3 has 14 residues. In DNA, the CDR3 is TGCAGCTCCGCTAGACTAGGCCTCGAGGATACGCAGTATTTT. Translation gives CSSARLGLEDTQYF.

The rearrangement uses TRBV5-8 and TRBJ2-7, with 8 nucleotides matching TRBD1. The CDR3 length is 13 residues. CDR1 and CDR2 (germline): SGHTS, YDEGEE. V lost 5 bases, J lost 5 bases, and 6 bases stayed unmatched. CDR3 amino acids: CASSSDRAHEQYF. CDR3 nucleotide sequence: TGTGCCAGCAGTTCGGACAGGGCACACGAGCAGTACTTC.

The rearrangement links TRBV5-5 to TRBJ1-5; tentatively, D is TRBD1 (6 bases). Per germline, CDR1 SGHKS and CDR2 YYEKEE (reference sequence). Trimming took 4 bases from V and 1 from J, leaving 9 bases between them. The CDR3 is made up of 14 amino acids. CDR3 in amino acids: CASSGGQSNQPQHF. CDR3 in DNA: TGTGCCAGCAGCGGGGGACAAAGCAATCAGCCCCAGCATTTT.

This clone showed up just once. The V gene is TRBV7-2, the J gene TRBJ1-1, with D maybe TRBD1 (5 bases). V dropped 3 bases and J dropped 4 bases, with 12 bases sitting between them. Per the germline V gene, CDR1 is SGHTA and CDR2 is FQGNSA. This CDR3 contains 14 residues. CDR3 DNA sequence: TGTGCCAGCAGCTTCTACAGGCGGACCACTGAAGCTTTCTTT. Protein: CASSFYRRTTEAFF. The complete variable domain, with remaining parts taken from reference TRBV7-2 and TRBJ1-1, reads GAGVSQSPSNKVTEKGKDVELRCDPISGHTALYWYRQSLGQGLEFLIYFQGNSAPDKSGLPSDRFSAERTGGSVSTLTIQRTQQEDSAVYLCASSFYRRTTEAFFGQGTRLTVV.

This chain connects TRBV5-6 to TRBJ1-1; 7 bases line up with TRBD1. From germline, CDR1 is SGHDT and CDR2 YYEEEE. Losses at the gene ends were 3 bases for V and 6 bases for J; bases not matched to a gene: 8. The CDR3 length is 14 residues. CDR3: CASSSRTGFAEAFF. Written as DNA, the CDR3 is TGTGCCAGCAGCTCAAGGACAGGCTTCGCTGAAGCTTTCTTT. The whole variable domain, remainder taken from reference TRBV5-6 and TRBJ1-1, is DAGVTQSPTHLIKTRGQQVTLRCSPKSGHDTVSWYQQALGQGPQFIFQYYEEEERQRGNFPDRFSGHQFPNYSSELNVNALLLGDSALYLCASSSRTGFAEAFFGQGTRLTVV.

The CDR3 loop is CASSFVRHTSGANVLTF. CDR3 nucleotide sequence: TGTGCCAGCAGCTTTGTTCGGCACACCTCTGGGGCCAACGTCCTGACTTTC. The chain has TRBV12-1 and TRBJ2-6. TRBV12-1 is assigned pseudogene status. This CDR3 contains 17 residues.

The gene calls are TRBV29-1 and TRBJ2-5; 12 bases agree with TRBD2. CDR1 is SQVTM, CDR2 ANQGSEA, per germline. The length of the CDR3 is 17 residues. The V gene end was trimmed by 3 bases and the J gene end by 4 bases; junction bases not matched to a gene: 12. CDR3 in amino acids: CSVEVSLAGGGRETQYF. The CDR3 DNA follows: TGCAGCGTTGAGGTCTCGCTAGCGGGAGGGGGGCGAGAGACCCAGTACTTC.

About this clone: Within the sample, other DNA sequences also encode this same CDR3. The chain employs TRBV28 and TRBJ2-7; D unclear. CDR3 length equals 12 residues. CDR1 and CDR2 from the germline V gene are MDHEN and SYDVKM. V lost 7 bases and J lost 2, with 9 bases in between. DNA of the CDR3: TGTGCCAGCAAAGGCCAAGCCTACGAGCAGTACTTC. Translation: CASKGQAYEQYF. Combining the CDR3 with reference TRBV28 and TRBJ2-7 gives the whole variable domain DVKVTQSSRYLVKRTGEKVFLECVQDMDHENMFWYRQDPGLGLRLIYFSYDVKMKEKGDIPEGYSVSREKKERFSLILESASTNQTSMYLCASKGQAYEQYFGPGTRLTVT.

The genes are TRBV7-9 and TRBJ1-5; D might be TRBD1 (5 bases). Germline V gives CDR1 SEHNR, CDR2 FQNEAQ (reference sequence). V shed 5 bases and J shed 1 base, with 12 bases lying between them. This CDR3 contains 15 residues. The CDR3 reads CASSRGSQSNQPQHF. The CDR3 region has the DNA TGTGCCAGCAGCAGGGGTAGTCAAAGCAATCAGCCCCAGCATTTT.

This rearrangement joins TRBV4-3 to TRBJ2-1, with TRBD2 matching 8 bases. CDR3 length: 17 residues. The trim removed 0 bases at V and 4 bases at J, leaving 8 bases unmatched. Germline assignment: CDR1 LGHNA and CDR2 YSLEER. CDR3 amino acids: CASSQDRSGSGYNEQFF. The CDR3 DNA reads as TGCGCCAGCAGCCAAGATCGAAGCGGGAGTGGGTACAATGAGCAGTTCTTC.

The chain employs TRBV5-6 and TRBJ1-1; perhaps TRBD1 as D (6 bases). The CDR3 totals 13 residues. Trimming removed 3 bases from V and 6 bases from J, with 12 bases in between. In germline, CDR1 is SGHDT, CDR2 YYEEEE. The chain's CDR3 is CASSYIQGAEAFF. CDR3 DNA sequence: TGTGCCAGCAGCTACATACAGGGCGCTGAAGCTTTCTTT.

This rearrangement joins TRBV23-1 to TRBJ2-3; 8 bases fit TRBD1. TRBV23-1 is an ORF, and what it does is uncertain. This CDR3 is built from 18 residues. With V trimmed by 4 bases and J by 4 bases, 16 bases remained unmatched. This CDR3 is CASSPYSRTGWRSDTQYF. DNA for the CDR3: TGCGCCAGCAGTCCGTACTCACGGACAGGGTGGCGGTCAGATACGCAGTATTTT.

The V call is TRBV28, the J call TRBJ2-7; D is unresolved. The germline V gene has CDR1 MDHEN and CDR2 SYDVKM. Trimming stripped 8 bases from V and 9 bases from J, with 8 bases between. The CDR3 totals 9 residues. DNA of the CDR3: TGTGCCAGCGGGAAAGGGCAGTACTTC. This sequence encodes CASGKGQYF.

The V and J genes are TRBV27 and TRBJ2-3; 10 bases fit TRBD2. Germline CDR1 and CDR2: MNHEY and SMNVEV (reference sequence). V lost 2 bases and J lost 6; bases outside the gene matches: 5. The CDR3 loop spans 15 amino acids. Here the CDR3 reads CASSLRLAGADTQYF. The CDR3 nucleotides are TGTGCCAGCAGTTTACGTCTAGCGGGAGCCGATACGCAGTATTTT.

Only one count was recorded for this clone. The CDR3 here is CASSPVPDSRPQHF. CDR3 sequence (DNA): TGTGCCAGCAGTCCCGTACCGGACAGTCGGCCCCAGCATTTT. The chain joins TRBV28 to TRBJ1-5; D is possibly TRBD1 (6 bases). This CDR3 has 14 residues. Trimming took off 5 bases at V and 9 bases at J, with 17 bases between the two ends. Per germline, CDR1 MDHEN and CDR2 SYDVKM.

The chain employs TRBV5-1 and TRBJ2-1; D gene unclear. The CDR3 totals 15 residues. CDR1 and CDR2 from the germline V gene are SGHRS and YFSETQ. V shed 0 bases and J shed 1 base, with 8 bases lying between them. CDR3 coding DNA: TGCGCCAGCAGCTTGGAGGTAGGTTCCTACAATGAGCAGTTCTTC. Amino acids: CASSLEVGSYNEQFF.

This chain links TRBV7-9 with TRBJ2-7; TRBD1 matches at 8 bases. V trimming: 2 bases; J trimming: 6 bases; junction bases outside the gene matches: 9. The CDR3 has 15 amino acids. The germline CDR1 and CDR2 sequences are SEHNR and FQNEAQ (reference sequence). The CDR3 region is CASSLIGRGRAEQYF. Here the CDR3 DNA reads TGTGCCAGCAGCTTAATCGGCAGGGGGCGCGCCGAGCAGTACTTC.

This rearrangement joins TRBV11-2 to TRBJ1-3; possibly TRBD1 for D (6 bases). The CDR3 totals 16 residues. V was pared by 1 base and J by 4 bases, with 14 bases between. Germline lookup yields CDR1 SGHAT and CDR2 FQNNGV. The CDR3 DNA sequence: TGTGCCAGCAGCTTAGGGCGGGGGGCGCCAGGAAACACCATATATTTT. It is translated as CASSLGRGAPGNTIYF.

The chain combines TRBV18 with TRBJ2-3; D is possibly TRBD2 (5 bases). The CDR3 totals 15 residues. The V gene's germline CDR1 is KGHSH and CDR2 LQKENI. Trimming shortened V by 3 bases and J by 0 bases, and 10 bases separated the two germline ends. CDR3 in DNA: TGTGCCAGCTCACCTAAGCGGAGTAGCACAGATACGCAGTATTTT. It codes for CASSPKRSSTDTQYF.